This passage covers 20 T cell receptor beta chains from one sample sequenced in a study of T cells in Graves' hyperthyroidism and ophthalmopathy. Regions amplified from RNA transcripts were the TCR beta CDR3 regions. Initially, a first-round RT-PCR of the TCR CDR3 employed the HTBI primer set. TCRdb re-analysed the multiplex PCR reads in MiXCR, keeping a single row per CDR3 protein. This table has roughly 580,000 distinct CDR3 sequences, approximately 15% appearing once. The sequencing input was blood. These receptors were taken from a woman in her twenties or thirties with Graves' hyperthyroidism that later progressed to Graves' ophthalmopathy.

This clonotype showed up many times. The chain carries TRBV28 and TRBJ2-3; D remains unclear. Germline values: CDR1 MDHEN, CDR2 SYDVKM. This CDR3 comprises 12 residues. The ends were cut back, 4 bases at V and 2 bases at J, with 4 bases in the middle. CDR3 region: CASSYTTDTQYF. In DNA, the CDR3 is TGTGCCAGCAGTTACACCACAGATACGCAGTATTTT.

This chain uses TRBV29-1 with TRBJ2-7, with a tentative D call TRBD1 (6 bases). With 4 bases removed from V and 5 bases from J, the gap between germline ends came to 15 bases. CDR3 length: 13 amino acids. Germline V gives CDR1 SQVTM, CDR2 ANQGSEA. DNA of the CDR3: TGCAGCGTTGGTCTCAGGGGTTCCGACGAGCAGTACTTC. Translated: CSVGLRGSDEQYF.

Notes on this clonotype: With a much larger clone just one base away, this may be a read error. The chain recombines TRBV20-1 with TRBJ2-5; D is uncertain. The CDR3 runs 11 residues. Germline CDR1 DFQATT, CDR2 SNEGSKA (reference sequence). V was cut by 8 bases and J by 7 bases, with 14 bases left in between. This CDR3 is CSFSEWGTQYF. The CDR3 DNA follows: TGCAGTTTCAGCGAATGGGGGACCCAGTACTTC.

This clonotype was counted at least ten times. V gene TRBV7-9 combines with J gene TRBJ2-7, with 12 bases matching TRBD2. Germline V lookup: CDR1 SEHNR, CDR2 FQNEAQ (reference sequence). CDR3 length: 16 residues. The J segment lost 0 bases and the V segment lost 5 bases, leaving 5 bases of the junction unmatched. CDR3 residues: CASSHTSGRYSYEQYF. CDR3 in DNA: TGTGCCAGCAGCCACACTAGCGGGAGGTACTCCTACGAGCAGTACTTC.

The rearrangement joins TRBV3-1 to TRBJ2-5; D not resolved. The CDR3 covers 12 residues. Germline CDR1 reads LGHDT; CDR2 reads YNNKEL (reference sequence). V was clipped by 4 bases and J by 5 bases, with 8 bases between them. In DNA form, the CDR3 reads TGTGCCAGCAGCCCGGAATTCGAGACCCAGTACTTC. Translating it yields CASSPEFETQYF.

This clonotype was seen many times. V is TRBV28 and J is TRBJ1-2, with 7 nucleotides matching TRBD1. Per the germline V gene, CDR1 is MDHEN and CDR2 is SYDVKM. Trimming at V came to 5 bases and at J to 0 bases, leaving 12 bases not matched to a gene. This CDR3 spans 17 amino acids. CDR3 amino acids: CASSTRGQLKANYGYTF. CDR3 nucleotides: TGTGCCAGCAGTACCCGGGGACAGCTCAAAGCTAACTATGGCTACACCTTC.

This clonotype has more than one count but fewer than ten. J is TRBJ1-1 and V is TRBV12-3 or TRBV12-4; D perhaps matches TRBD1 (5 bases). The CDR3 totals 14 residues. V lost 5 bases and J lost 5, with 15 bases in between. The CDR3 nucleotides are TGTGCCAGCAGTCCGCCCCAGGGAGAAACTGAAGCTTTCTTT. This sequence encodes CASSPPQGETEAFF.

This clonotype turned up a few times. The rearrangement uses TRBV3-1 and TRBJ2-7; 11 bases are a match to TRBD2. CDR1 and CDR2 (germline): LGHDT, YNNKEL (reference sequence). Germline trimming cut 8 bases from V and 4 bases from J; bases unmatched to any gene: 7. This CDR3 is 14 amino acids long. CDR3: CASGTSGSFYEQYF. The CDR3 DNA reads TGTGCCAGCGGTACTAGCGGGAGTTTTTACGAGCAGTACTTC.

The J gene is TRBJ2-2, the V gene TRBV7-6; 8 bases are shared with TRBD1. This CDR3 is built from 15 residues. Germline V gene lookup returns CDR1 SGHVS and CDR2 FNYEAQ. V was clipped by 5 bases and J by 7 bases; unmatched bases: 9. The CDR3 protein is CASSNPGQAGGELFF. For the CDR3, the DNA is TGTGCCAGCAGCAACCCGGGACAGGCGGGCGGGGAGCTGTTTTTT. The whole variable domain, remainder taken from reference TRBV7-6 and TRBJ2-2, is GAGVSQSPRYKVTKRGQDVALRCDPISGHVSLYWYRQALGQGPEFLTYFNYEAQQDKSGLPNDRFSAERPEGSISTLTIQRTEQRDSAMYRCASSNPGQAGGELFFGEGSRLTVL.

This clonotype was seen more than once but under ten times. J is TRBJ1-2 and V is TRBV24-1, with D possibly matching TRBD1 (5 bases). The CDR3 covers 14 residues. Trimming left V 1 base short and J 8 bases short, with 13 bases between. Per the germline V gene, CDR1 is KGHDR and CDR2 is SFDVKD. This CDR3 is CATSDFQTASGYTF. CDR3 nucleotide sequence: TGTGCCACCAGTGATTTCCAGACAGCTTCGGGCTACACCTTC.

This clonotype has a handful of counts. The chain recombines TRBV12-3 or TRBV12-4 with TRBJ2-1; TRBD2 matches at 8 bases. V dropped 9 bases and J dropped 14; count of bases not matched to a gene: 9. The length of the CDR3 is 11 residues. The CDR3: CASQSGSSEFF. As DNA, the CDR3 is TGTGCCAGTCAAAGCGGGAGTAGCGAGTTCTTC.

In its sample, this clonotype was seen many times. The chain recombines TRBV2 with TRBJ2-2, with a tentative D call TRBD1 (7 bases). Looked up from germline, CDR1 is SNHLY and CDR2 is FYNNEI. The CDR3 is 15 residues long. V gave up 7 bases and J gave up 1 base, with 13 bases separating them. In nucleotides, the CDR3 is TGTGCCAGCAAGGAGGGGGCCAGGAACACCGGGGAGCTGTTTTTT. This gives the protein CASKEGARNTGELFF.

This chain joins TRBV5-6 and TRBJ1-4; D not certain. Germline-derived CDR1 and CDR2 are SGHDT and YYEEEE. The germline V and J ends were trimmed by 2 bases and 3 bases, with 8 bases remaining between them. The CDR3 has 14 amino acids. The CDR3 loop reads CASSLGQPNEKLFF. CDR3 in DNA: TGTGCCAGCAGCTTAGGGCAACCTAATGAAAAACTGTTTTTT.

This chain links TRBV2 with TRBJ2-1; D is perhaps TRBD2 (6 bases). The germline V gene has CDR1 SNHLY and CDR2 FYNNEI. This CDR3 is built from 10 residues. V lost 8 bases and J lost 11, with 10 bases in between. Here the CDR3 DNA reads TGTGCCAGCGGAGGGCATCAGCAGTTCTTC. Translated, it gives CASGGHQQFF.

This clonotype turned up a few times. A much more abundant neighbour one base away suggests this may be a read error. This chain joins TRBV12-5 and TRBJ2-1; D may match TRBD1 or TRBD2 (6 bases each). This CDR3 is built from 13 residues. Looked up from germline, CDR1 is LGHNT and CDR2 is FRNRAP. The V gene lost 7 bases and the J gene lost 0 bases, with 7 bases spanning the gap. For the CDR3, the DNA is TGTGCTAGTGAGGGGGGCTCCTACAATGAGCAGTTCTTC. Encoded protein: CASEGGSYNEQFF.

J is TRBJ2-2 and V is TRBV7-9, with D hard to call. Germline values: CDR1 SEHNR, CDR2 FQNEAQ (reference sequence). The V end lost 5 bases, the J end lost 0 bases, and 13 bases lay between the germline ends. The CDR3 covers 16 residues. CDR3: CASSRGGISNTGELFF. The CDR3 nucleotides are TGTGCCAGCAGCAGAGGCGGTATCTCGAACACCGGGGAGCTGTTTTTT.

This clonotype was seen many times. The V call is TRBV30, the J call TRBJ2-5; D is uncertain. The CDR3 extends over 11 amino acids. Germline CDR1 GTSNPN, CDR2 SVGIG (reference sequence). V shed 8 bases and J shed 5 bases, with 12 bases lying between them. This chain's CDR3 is CALRVLETQYF. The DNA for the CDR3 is TGTGCCCTTCGGGTGTTGGAGACCCAGTACTTC.

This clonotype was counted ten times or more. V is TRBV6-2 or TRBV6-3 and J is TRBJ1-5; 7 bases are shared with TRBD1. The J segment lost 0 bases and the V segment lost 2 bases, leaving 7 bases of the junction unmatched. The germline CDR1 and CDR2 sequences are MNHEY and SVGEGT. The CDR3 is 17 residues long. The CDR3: CASSYTRGRNSNQPQHF. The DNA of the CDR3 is TGTGCCAGCAGTTACACCAGGGGGAGGAATAGCAATCAGCCCCAGCATTTT.

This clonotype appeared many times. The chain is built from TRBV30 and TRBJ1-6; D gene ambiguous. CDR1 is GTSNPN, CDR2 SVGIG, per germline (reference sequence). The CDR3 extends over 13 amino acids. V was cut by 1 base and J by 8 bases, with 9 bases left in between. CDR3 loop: CAWSEALDSPLHF. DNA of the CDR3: TGTGCCTGGAGTGAGGCTCTCGATTCACCCCTCCACTTT. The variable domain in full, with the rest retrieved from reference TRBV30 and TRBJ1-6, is SQTIHQWPATLVQPVGSPLSLECTVEGTSNPNLYWYRQAAGRGLQLLFYSVGIGQISSEVPQNLSASRPQDRQFILSSKKLLLSDSGFYLCAWSEALDSPLHFGNGTRLTVT.

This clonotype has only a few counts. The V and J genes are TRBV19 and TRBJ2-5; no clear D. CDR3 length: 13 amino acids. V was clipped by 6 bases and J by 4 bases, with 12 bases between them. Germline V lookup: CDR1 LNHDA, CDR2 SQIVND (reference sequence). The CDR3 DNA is TGTGCCAGTAGCCCAGTTCCGAGAGAGACCCAGTACTTC. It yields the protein CASSPVPRETQYF.